This T cell receptor beta chain was captured by sequencing in a study of cytotoxic CD8 clonotypes in ibrutinib-treated CLL. On this clone: The junction departs from the called germline gene at one end, perhaps through a read error.

Libraries were prepared by immunoSEQ multiplex PCR; TCRdb keeps only in-frame clonotypes and omits some of them. The top ten clones hold approximately 28% of a sample with about 140,000 clones, 70% to 80% of them seen once. This receptor was taken from a human donor with chronic lymphocytic leukemia. Sequencing used PBMCs, obtained after 12 months of ibrutinib treatment.

CDR3 in DNA: TGTGCCAGCAGCTTGGATTTGGCGCGGGACAGGGGTGGCCACACCTTC. Encoded protein: CASSLDLARDRGGHTF. The gene calls are TRBV5-6 and TRBJ1-2, with 10 nucleotides matching TRBD1. The CDR3 runs to 16 residues. Germline loops: CDR1 SGHDT, CDR2 YYEEEE.